This T cell receptor (beta chain) was observed in a study of T cell changes during pregnancy in multiple sclerosis. Germline lookup yields CDR1 SEHNR and CDR2 FQNEAQ (reference sequence). There are 18 residues in the CDR3. V lost 3 bases, J lost 9 bases, and 24 bases lay in between. Clones were read by immunoSEQ multiplex PCR, and TCRdb kept only the in-frame ones, dropping some. The profile shows 73,000 or so clones, almost 90% of them singletons. The sequence came from a female donor in good health, enrolled as a control in a pregnancy study. The V call is TRBV7-9, the J call TRBJ1-6; TRBD1 is a possible D gene (5 bases). Specimen: peripheral blood, collected after pregnancy. Here the CDR3 reads CASSLSLEGRGFRSPLHF. For the CDR3, the DNA is TGTGCCAGCAGCTTGTCTCTGGAGGGGCGCGGATTTCGTTCACCCCTCCACTTT.